The following is a TCR beta chain sequence with its context. What antigen it recognizes has not been identified. Base qualities are not provided; no much larger clone lies one nucleotide away. The iRepertoire nested amplicon-rescue multiplex PCR (arm-PCR) platform was used to amplify TCR alpha and beta CDR3 regions from RNA. One-step reverse transcription and amplification used about 85-400 ng of tissue mRNA or PBMC total RNA as input. Following bead purification, Illumina adapters were added by a secondary multiplex PCR, and the libraries were gel-purified between 200 and 400 bp. Libraries carried internal 6-nucleotide barcodes used for demultiplexing. Libraries were sequenced on an Illumina MiSeq with 2x220 or 2x250 nucleotide paired-end reads. The paper's processing steps were these. Paired reads were merged using FLASH 1.2.11 and aligned with BWA-MEM to the GRCh37 human genome, and TRA and TRB reads were then extracted. V and J assignment used an IMGT-derived reference of cassette sequences and CDR3 motifs that included pseudogenes. Reads were translated in three frames, and productive CDR3s were defined by a C…FGXG motif without stop codons. A clonotype was defined as a unique combination of a V-J cassette pair and a CDR3 amino acid sequence. Hamming distance filtering was applied to reads, with thresholds set by the sequence error rate of each sample in mapped regions. TCRdb handled the public reads itself, with Q25 trimming in fastp and clone calling in MiXCR, and kept productive beta chains. Under each unique CDR3 protein, matching rows form one entry showing the most common genes and DNA. None of the V and J calls come from the authors' own analysis; TCRdb made them. The sample table lists over 70,000 distinct CDR3 sequences, 20% to 25% of them with a count of one. The ten largest clonotypes hold 6.7% of the sample.

The data are from a study of glioma-infiltrating T cells (dated by TCRdb to 2016 to 2017). Looking at the study overall: The study sequenced TCR alpha- and beta-chain repertoires from glioma tissue, from non-neoplastic brain tissue and from matched peripheral blood mononuclear cells. The paired cohort comprised three low-grade glioma patients, about eight primary glioblastoma patients and three non-glioma patients contributing non-neoplastic brain tissue. To gauge divergence between tissue and blood T-cell populations, every tissue-infiltrating repertoire was compared against the peripheral blood repertoire from the same patient. The full study reports these points: Group comparisons rested on small numbers: three non-neoplastic, three low-grade glioma and eight glioblastoma patients. VJ-independent divergence between tissue and blood was lower than expected in non-neoplastic patients but higher than expected in all gliomas, particularly low-grade gliomas. Only a very small number of CDR3 sequences turned up in both tissue and blood, a result put down to high CDR3 diversity combined with limited sampling.

V gives up 8 bases and J gives up 4 bases, and the segment between their germline ends measures 12 bases. CDR1 and CDR2, looked up from the germline V gene (reference sequence), are PRHDT and FYEKMQ. Reading from cysteine to phenylalanine, the CDR3 counts 12 amino acids. CDR3 DNA is the only sequence kept; it has 36 bases, read in frame from the first base. This sequence originates from a human donor with low-grade glioma or glioblastoma, undergoing nonglioma brain surgery, or in good health (not recorded which). The source material was glioma tissue, nonneoplastic brain tissue, or PBMCs (not recorded which). The chain uses TRBV13 and TRBJ2-7; the D gene is not confidently resolved. The DNA sequence follows: TGTGCCAGCCCAGGCCAGGCTTACGAGCAGTACTTC. Translation gives CASPGQAYEQYF. Where the CDR3 stops, the reference TRBV13 and TRBJ2-7 genes take over; the full variable domain is AAGVIQSPRHLIKEKRETATLKCYPIPRHDTVYWYQQGPGQDPQFLISFYEKMQSDKGSIPDRFSAQQFSDYHSELNMSSLELGDSALYFCASPGQAYEQYFGPGTRLTVT.